Given below is one T cell receptor beta chain in context. A much bigger clone sits one base away, suggesting this may be a read error. Germline V CDR1 and CDR2: ENHRY, SYGVKD. The CDR3 extends over 14 amino acids. V lost 11 bases, J lost 11 bases, and 12 bases stayed unmatched. Primed by a sample-barcoded 5' primer and a J-beta primer mix, a second PCR proceeded for 7 to 11 cycles. A single record per CDR3 protein comes from TCRdb applying MiXCR to the 5' RACE reads. The sample lists roughly 1,700,000 distinct CDR3 sequences, 28% occurring once. Those donating, healthy Caucasian individuals from Russia, were aged roughly 6 to 100. This sample stems from a study of blood T cells in healthy people across ages.

The clonotype comes from a woman aged 25 to 45 in good health. The material sequenced was blood. The V call is TRBV10-3, the J call TRBJ2-5; 15 bases agree with TRBD2. The CDR3 reads CAATGLAGGNEQYF. CDR3 DNA sequence: TGTGCCGCCACGGGACTAGCGGGAGGCAATGAGCAGTACTTC.